This passage covers 28 T cell receptor beta chains from one sample sequenced in a study of blood T cells in healthy people across ages. A second PCR, run for roughly 7 to 12 cycles, used a sample-barcoded 5' primer plus a J-beta primer mix. TCRdb itself ran the 5' RACE reads through MiXCR, one entry per CDR3 protein. The sample consists of 800,000 to 900,000 distinct CDR3 sequences, less than 80% of them appearing once. Sequencing input: blood. The source is a man aged 25-40 years in good health.

This rearrangement joins TRBV4-1 to TRBJ2-1; D may be TRBD2 (6 bases). The length of the CDR3 is 16 residues. V lost 0 bases, J lost 5 bases, and 14 bases lay in between. Germline values: CDR1 MGHRA, CDR2 YSYEKL. Here the CDR3 DNA reads TGCGCCAGCAGCCAAGAGGTGTATAGCGGACACAATGAGCAGTTCTTC. Translation: CASSQEVYSGHNEQFF.

The rearrangement links TRBV2 to TRBJ2-1, with 8 bases identical to TRBD2. Judging by the DNA end, TRBJ2-7 fits better; the J call may be wrong. Germline V lookup: CDR1 SNHLY, CDR2 FYNNEI. The CDR3 has 12 amino acids. The CDR3 here is CASTGGVNEQYF. The DNA of the CDR3 is TGTGCCAGCACCGGGGGGGTAAATGAGCAGTACTTC.

V gene TRBV7-8 combines with J gene TRBJ2-6; D perhaps matches TRBD2 (6 bases). The germline gives CDR1 SGHVS, CDR2 FQNEAQ. V shed 5 bases and J shed 8 bases, with 19 bases lying between them. This CDR3 has 16 residues. The CDR3 protein is CASSLREREISNVLTF. The CDR3 DNA is TGTGCCAGCAGCCTCCGGGAGAGGGAGATATCCAACGTCCTGACTTTC.

This chain uses TRBV7-6 with TRBJ2-5, with a weak D call TRBD2 (6 bases). Trimming removed 6 bases at V and 1 base at J, with 9 bases between. CDR1 is SGHVS, CDR2 FNYEAQ, per germline. This CDR3 is 13 amino acids long. The CDR3 here is CASRGGFQETQYF. In DNA, the CDR3 is TGTGCCAGCAGGGGAGGCTTCCAAGAGACCCAGTACTTC. Supplemented by reference TRBV7-6 and TRBJ2-5, the full variable domain reads GAGVSQSPRYKVTKRGQDVALRCDPISGHVSLYWYRQALGQGPEFLTYFNYEAQQDKSGLPNDRFSAERPEGSISTLTIQRTEQRDSAMYRCASRGGFQETQYFGPGTRLLVL.

The chain links TRBV7-9 to TRBJ2-1, with 8 bases fitting TRBD2. V trimming: 5 bases; J trimming: 2 bases; junction bases outside the gene matches: 17. Looked up from germline, CDR1 is SEHNR and CDR2 is FQNEAQ (reference sequence). The CDR3 is 19 amino acids. The CDR3 sequence is CASSKTGGCSQYPYNEQFF. Here the CDR3 DNA reads TGTGCCAGCAGCAAAACGGGAGGGTGTTCCCAATACCCCTACAATGAGCAGTTCTTC. The variable domain in full, with the rest retrieved from reference TRBV7-9 and TRBJ2-1, is DTGVSQNPRHKITKRGQNVTFRCDPISEHNRLYWYRQTLGQGPEFLTYFQNEAQLEKSRLLSDRFSAERPKGSFSTLEIQRTEQGDSAMYLCASSKTGGCSQYPYNEQFFGPGTRLTVL.

This chain connects TRBV11-2 to TRBJ2-5; D call uncertain. Per the germline V gene, CDR1 is SGHAT and CDR2 is FQNNGV. V lost 2 bases, J lost 5 bases, and 12 bases lay in between. This CDR3 is 14 amino acids long. Here the CDR3 DNA reads TGTGCCAGCAGCTTATTCGATACCCGGGAGACCCAGTACTTC. Translation: CASSLFDTRETQYF.

The chain uses TRBV20-1 and TRBJ2-7; unclear D gene. Germline CDR1 and CDR2: DFQATT and SNEGSKA (reference sequence). With 0 bases removed from V and 4 bases from J, the gap between germline ends came to 10 bases. The CDR3 runs to 13 residues. The CDR3 DNA sequence: TGCAGTGCTAGAGATTTGGCAGAGTACGAGCAGTACTTC. It is translated as CSARDLAEYEQYF.

This clonotype was seen a handful of times. V usage is TRBV29-1 and J usage is TRBJ2-3; D perhaps matches TRBD2 (6 bases). V was shortened by 3 bases and J by 1 base, with 8 bases between the two germline ends. This CDR3 contains 13 residues. In germline, CDR1 is SQVTM, CDR2 ANQGSEA. The CDR3 protein is CSVDQRGTDTQYF. CDR3 in DNA: TGCAGCGTTGACCAGCGGGGCACAGATACGCAGTATTTT.

The rearrangement links TRBV20-1 to TRBJ2-2; 12 nucleotides line up with TRBD2. Per germline, CDR1 DFQATT and CDR2 SNEGSKA (reference sequence). With V trimmed by 0 bases and J by 1 base, 12 bases remained unmatched. This CDR3 spans 20 amino acids. The CDR3 nucleotides read TGCAGTGCTAGAGATTCGAGGAGACTAGCGGGGGCAATGAACACCGGGGAGCTGTTTTTT. Translated: CSARDSRRLAGAMNTGELFF.

This chain links TRBV3-1 with TRBJ1-2; 7 bases align to TRBD1. Germline-derived CDR1 and CDR2 are LGHDT and YNNKEL (reference sequence). V was clipped by 4 bases and J by 6 bases; unmatched bases: 11. The CDR3 sequence is 15 residues long. CDR3 residues: CASSREGGSQDGYTF. The CDR3 DNA reads as TGTGCCAGCAGCCGCGAAGGGGGCAGTCAGGATGGCTACACCTTC.

This chain joins TRBV9 and TRBJ2-3; TRBD1 might be the D (5 bases). Germline V gene lookup returns CDR1 SGDLS and CDR2 YYNGEE. The V gene lost 0 bases and the J gene lost 0 bases, with 11 bases spanning the gap. This CDR3 comprises 16 residues. The CDR3 DNA is TGTGCCAGCAGCGTAGCCCCCGACAGTAGCACAGATACGCAGTATTTT. Translating it yields CASSVAPDSSTDTQYF.

This clonotype was observed a few times. V and J are TRBV5-1 and TRBJ2-1, with 7 bases that match TRBD1. CDR1 and CDR2 from the germline V gene are SGHRS and YFSETQ. The CDR3 covers 14 residues. J gave up 6 bases and V 0 bases, and 3 bases lay outside the gene matches. CDR3 sequence: CASSLGTGVNEQFF. DNA for the CDR3: TGCGCCAGCAGCTTGGGTACAGGGGTCAATGAGCAGTTCTTC.

The chain has TRBV20-1 and TRBJ2-7; 16 nucleotides align to TRBD2. Germline lookup yields CDR1 DFQATT and CDR2 SNEGSKA (reference sequence). The CDR3 runs 16 residues. J lost 3 bases, V lost 5 bases, and 7 bases had no gene match. The CDR3 nucleotides are TGCAGTGCTGGGACTAGCGGGGGGGCTCTGGACTACGAGCAGTACTTC. This sequence encodes CSAGTSGGALDYEQYF.

This clonotype was observed a few times. J is TRBJ2-3 and V is TRBV7-9; no definite D call. The CDR3 contains 15 residues. Germline V gene sequence: CDR1 SEHNR, CDR2 FQNEAQ (reference sequence). With 3 bases removed from V and 0 bases from J, the gap between germline ends came to 10 bases. This chain's CDR3 is CASSLTSSSTDTQYF. CDR3 DNA sequence: TGTGCCAGCAGCTTGACCAGTTCTAGCACAGATACGCAGTATTTT. The full variable domain, with the rest looked up from reference TRBV7-9 and TRBJ2-3, is DTGVSQNPRHKITKRGQNVTFRCDPISEHNRLYWYRQTLGQGPEFLTYFQNEAQLEKSRLLSDRFSAERPKGSFSTLEIQRTEQGDSAMYLCASSLTSSSTDTQYFGPGTRLTVL.

The chain couples TRBV7-8 to TRBJ2-4; the match to TRBD2 covers 7 bases. The J call is doubtful: the DNA matches TRBJ2-7 better. This CDR3 comprises 16 residues. Looked up from germline, CDR1 is SGHVS and CDR2 is FQNEAQ. CDR3 protein: CASSSQHRLAGYEQYF. In DNA form, the CDR3 reads TGTGCCAGCAGCTCCCAACATCGACTAGCAGGGTACGAGCAGTACTTC.

The chain carries TRBV20-1 and TRBJ2-1; 16 bases match TRBD2. CDR1 and CDR2 (germline): DFQATT, SNEGSKA (reference sequence). CDR3 length equals 16 residues. V gave up 6 bases and J gave up 4 bases; unmatched junction bases: 6. The CDR3 loop is CSARGLAGGMYNEQFF. The CDR3 DNA is TGCAGTGCCCGGGGACTAGCGGGGGGGATGTACAATGAGCAGTTCTTC.

This clonotype was recorded a few times. This chain links TRBV7-2 with TRBJ2-1; no clear D. Looked up from germline, CDR1 is SGHTA and CDR2 is FQGNSA. This CDR3 has 12 residues. Trimming shortened V by 1 base and J by 9 bases, and 7 bases separated the two germline ends. The CDR3 loop is CASSLVMSEQFF. The CDR3 nucleotides are TGTGCCAGCAGCTTAGTCATGAGTGAGCAGTTCTTC.

About this clonotype: Being one base from a much bigger clone, this may be a read error. CDR3 protein: CSASPGGQASYEQFF. The CDR3 DNA reads TGCAGTGCTAGCCCCGGAGGACAGGCCTCCTACGAGCAGTTCTTC. V gene TRBV20-1 combines with J gene TRBJ2-1; 7 nucleotides line up with TRBD1. This CDR3 comprises 15 residues. V was clipped by 3 bases and J by 10 bases; unmatched bases: 15. The germline gives CDR1 DFQATT, CDR2 SNEGSKA (reference sequence).

The J gene is TRBJ1-1, the V gene TRBV15; D remains ambiguous. The CDR3 is 13 amino acids. Trimming removed 5 bases from V and 5 bases from J, with 12 bases in between. CDR1 and CDR2 (germline): LNHNV, YYDKDF (reference sequence). The CDR3 DNA follows: TGTGCCACCAGCGACATAGTAGGTACTGAAGCTTTCTTT. Its protein is CATSDIVGTEAFF.

The chain uses TRBV14 and TRBJ1-1; no clear D. The V end lost 0 bases, the J end lost 1 base, and 3 bases lay between the germline ends. The CDR3 runs 13 residues. CDR1 is SGHDN and CDR2 is FVKESK in the germline V gene. Here the CDR3 DNA reads TGTGCCAGCAGCCAAGAGTGGAACACTGAAGCTTTCTTT. Translated, it gives CASSQEWNTEAFF.

The chain links TRBV7-9 to TRBJ1-2; tentative D call: TRBD1 (5 bases). There are 15 residues in the CDR3. Trimming left V 4 bases short and J 6 bases short, with 18 bases between. Germline-derived CDR1 and CDR2 are SEHNR and FQNEAQ (reference sequence). The CDR3 DNA reads as TGTGCCAGCAGCTCCGGCTTTGGGGGAGGGGATGGCTACACCTTC. This gives the protein CASSSGFGGGDGYTF.

V is TRBV7-8 and J is TRBJ2-5; 12 bases map to TRBD2. CDR3 length equals 15 residues. Germline V lookup: CDR1 SGHVS, CDR2 FQNEAQ. With 3 bases clipped from V and 4 bases from J, the junction kept 3 bases outside the gene matches. CDR3 protein: CASSFPGLAGETQYF. The CDR3, as DNA: TGTGCCAGCAGCTTCCCGGGACTAGCGGGAGAGACCCAGTACTTC.

This sequence joins TRBV9 and TRBJ2-4, with 14 bases identical to TRBD2. Germline V gene data show CDR1 as SGDLS and CDR2 as YYNGEE. The CDR3 consists of 18 residues. V was pared by 4 bases and J by 0 bases, with 6 bases of the junction left unmatched. Here the CDR3 DNA reads TGTGCCAGCAGCTCTGGACTAGCGGGGGGCCTAGCCAAAAACATTCAGTACTTC. Its protein product is CASSSGLAGGLAKNIQYF.

The J gene is TRBJ2-4, the V gene TRBV20-1; 7 bases align to TRBD1. With V trimmed by 6 bases and J by 4 bases, 12 bases remained unmatched. The CDR3 spans 15 residues. The germline gives CDR1 DFQATT, CDR2 SNEGSKA (reference sequence). The CDR3 spells CSARRSGTEKNIQYF. CDR3 DNA sequence: TGCAGTGCCAGAAGATCCGGGACAGAAAAAAACATTCAGTACTTC.

V gene TRBV6-2 or TRBV6-3 combines with J gene TRBJ2-4; 10 bases are shared with TRBD2. Germline loops: CDR1 MNHEY, CDR2 SVGEGT. J gave up 1 base and V 0 bases, and 12 bases lay outside the gene matches. This CDR3 contains 20 residues. The CDR3 here is CASSYSTSGLAASAKNIQYF. CDR3 sequence (DNA): TGTGCCAGCAGTTACTCGACGTCAGGACTAGCGGCCTCTGCCAAAAACATTCAGTACTTC.

This chain links TRBV3-1 with TRBJ2-3, with 9 positions matching TRBD2. This CDR3 has 17 amino acids. V gave up 1 base and J gave up 4 bases; unmatched junction bases: 9. The germline V gene encodes CDR1 LGHDT and CDR2 YNNKEL (reference sequence). The CDR3 region is CASSQGLGGGAADTQYF. As DNA, the CDR3 is TGTGCCAGCAGCCAAGGACTGGGCGGGGGGGCTGCAGATACGCAGTATTTT.

This chain links TRBV2 with TRBJ2-5; 9 bases line up with TRBD2. This CDR3 spans 15 amino acids. The V gene end was trimmed by 4 bases and the J gene end by 5 bases; junction bases not matched to a gene: 8. Germline V gene lookup returns CDR1 SNHLY and CDR2 FYNNEI. The CDR3 spells CASSASGGFGETQYF. The CDR3 nucleotides read TGTGCCAGCAGTGCGAGCGGGGGGTTCGGTGAGACCCAGTACTTC.

The chain uses TRBV2 and TRBJ1-1; D remains unclear. Germline V gives CDR1 SNHLY, CDR2 FYNNEI. V was shortened by 7 bases and J by 8 bases, with 11 bases between the two germline ends. The CDR3 is made up of 11 amino acids. The DNA of the CDR3 is TGTGCCAGCACGGAATTCTCAGAAGCTTTCTTT. Amino acid sequence: CASTEFSEAFF. The variable domain in full, completed from reference TRBV2 and TRBJ1-1, reads EPEVTQTPSHQVTQMGQEVILRCVPISNHLYFYWYRQILGQKVEFLVSFYNNEISEKSEIFDDQFSVERPDGSNFTLKIRSTKLEDSAMYFCASTEFSEAFFGQGTRLTVV.